A selection of T cell receptor beta chains follows, all from one sample in a study of early T cells in non-severe SARS-CoV-2 infection. Using its own MiXCR run on the 5' RACE reads, TCRdb lists one record per CDR3 protein. The sample carries roughly 69,000 distinct CDR3 sequences, 10% recorded once. This sample comprised whole blood, obtained at baseline. Receptors originate from an adult who was a healthcare worker with PCR-confirmed SARS-CoV-2 infection or an uninfected control (not recorded which). CDR3s include the opening cysteine and the closing phenylalanine or tryptophan. A D gene is named only where the DNA matches it firmly. Expanded clones are given a class, and other clones once, few, many or no size at all.

d_gene: NA
j_gene: TRBJ1-2
abundance: many
v_gene: TRBV28
CDR3aa: CASTLGGAGGYTF
CDR3nt: TGTGCCAGCACTCTAGGCGGGGCTGGCGGCTACACCTTC

d_gene: NA
j_gene: TRBJ1-5
abundance: many
v_gene: TRBV19
CDR3aa: CASSPGQILSNQPQHF
CDR3nt: TGTGCCAGTAGTCCTGGACAGATCCTTAGCAATCAGCCCCAGCATTTT

d_gene: NA
j_gene: TRBJ2-1
abundance: NA
v_gene: TRBV27
CDR3aa: CATSPGPILNEQFF
CDR3nt: TGTGCCACCTCCCCGGGACCCATTTTAAATGAGCAGTTCTTC

d_gene: NA
j_gene: TRBJ2-3
abundance: NA
v_gene: TRBV5-1
CDR3aa: CASSLARNMDTQYF
CDR3nt: TGCGCCAGCAGCTTGGCGCGAAACATGGATACGCAGTATTTT

d_gene: NA
j_gene: TRBJ1-1
abundance: many
v_gene: TRBV14
CDR3aa: CASSQGLRGRENTEAFF
CDR3nt: TGTGCCAGCAGCCAAGGCTTAAGGGGCCGTGAAAACACTGAAGCTTTCTTT

d_gene: NA
j_gene: TRBJ2-5
abundance: few
v_gene: TRBV29-1
CDR3aa: CSVLQETQYF
CDR3nt: TGCAGCGTTTTACAAGAGACCCAGTACTTC

d_gene: NA
j_gene: TRBJ2-7
abundance: NA
v_gene: TRBV12-3/TRBV12-4
CDR3aa: CASTNTQYQYEQYF
CDR3nt: TGTGCCAGCACTAATACACAGTACCAATACGAGCAGTACTTC

d_gene: NA
j_gene: TRBJ1-1
abundance: many
v_gene: TRBV19
CDR3aa: CASRRLGPMNTEAFF
CDR3nt: TGTGCCAGTAGGAGACTCGGCCCCATGAACACTGAAGCTTTCTTT

d_gene: TRBD2
j_gene: TRBJ2-1
abundance: few
v_gene: TRBV7-6
CDR3aa: CASSLSRGDNEQFF
CDR3nt: TGTGCCAGCAGCTTAAGTCGGGGGGACAATGAGCAGTTCTTC

d_gene: NA
j_gene: TRBJ2-4
abundance: few
v_gene: TRBV20-1
CDR3aa: CSARDGAVAKNIQYF
CDR3nt: TGCAGTGCTAGAGATGGGGCGGTAGCCAAAAACATTCAGTACTTC

d_gene: NA
j_gene: TRBJ1-2
abundance: NA
v_gene: TRBV12-3/TRBV12-4
CDR3aa: CASSSGPNGGYTF
CDR3nt: TGTGCCAGCAGTTCCGGACCAAATGGTGGCTACACCTTC

d_gene: TRBD1
j_gene: TRBJ1-4
abundance: few
v_gene: TRBV5-4
CDR3aa: CASRSSRQGASEKLFF
CDR3nt: TGTGCCAGCAGATCCTCTCGACAGGGGGCGAGTGAAAAACTGTTTTTT

d_gene: TRBD1
j_gene: TRBJ2-7
abundance: NA
v_gene: TRBV5-1
CDR3aa: CASSLDLTGPYEQYF
CDR3nt: TGCGCCAGCAGCTTAGATCTGACAGGGCCCTACGAGCAGTACTTC

d_gene: TRBD2
j_gene: TRBJ2-7
abundance: NA
v_gene: TRBV20-1
CDR3aa: CSARALGGTYEQYF
CDR3nt: TGCAGTGCTAGAGCCCTGGGGGGGACCTACGAGCAGTACTTC

d_gene: TRBD1
j_gene: TRBJ2-7
abundance: NA
v_gene: TRBV7-8
CDR3aa: CASSWDRGSSYEQYF
CDR3nt: TGTGCCAGCAGCTGGGACAGGGGAAGCTCCTACGAGCAGTACTTC

d_gene: NA
j_gene: TRBJ2-3
abundance: NA
v_gene: TRBV7-2
CDR3aa: CASGMWPTDTQYF
CDR3nt: TGTGCCAGCGGGATGTGGCCCACAGATACGCAGTATTTT

d_gene: NA
j_gene: TRBJ1-1
abundance: many
v_gene: TRBV6-5
CDR3aa: CASSYSAGVNTEAFF
CDR3nt: TGTGCCAGCAGTTACTCCGCAGGGGTGAACACTGAAGCTTTCTTT

d_gene: TRBD2
j_gene: TRBJ2-7
abundance: few
v_gene: TRBV7-2
CDR3aa: CASSPSGTTGQYF
CDR3nt: TGTGCCAGCAGCCCTAGCGGGACCACGGGGCAGTACTTC

d_gene: TRBD2
j_gene: TRBJ2-3
abundance: few
v_gene: TRBV11-1
CDR3aa: CVSSPGLAGPTDTQYF
CDR3nt: TGTGTCAGCAGCCCCGGCCTAGCGGGACCGACAGATACGCAGTATTTT

d_gene: NA
j_gene: TRBJ2-5
abundance: NA
v_gene: TRBV15
CDR3aa: CATSQGTLRETQYF
CDR3nt: TGTGCCACCAGCCAGGGGACACTCCGGGAGACCCAGTACTTC

d_gene: NA
j_gene: TRBJ2-7
abundance: few
v_gene: TRBV5-1
CDR3aa: CASRGDAISYEQYF
CDR3nt: TGCGCCAGCAGGGGGGACGCAATCTCCTACGAGCAGTACTTC

d_gene: NA
j_gene: TRBJ1-1
abundance: once
v_gene: TRBV20-1
CDR3aa: CSARTGKAEAFF
CDR3nt: TGCAGTGCCCGGACGGGGAAGGCTGAAGCTTTCTTT

d_gene: NA
j_gene: TRBJ2-7
abundance: many
v_gene: TRBV3-1
CDR3aa: CASSPRRNSYEQYF
CDR3nt: TGTGCCAGCAGCCCCAGGCGCAACTCCTACGAGCAGTACTTC